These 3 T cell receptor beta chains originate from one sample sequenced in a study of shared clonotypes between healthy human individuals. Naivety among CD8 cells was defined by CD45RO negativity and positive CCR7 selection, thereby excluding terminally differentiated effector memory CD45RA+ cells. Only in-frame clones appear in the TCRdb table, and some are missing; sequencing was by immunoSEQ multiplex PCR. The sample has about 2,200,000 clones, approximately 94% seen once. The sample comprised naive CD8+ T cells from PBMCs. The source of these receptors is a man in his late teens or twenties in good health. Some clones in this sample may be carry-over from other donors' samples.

CDR3 in DNA: TGCGCCAGCAGCCAGACGGACAGGGGGGGTGAAGATACGCAGTATTTT. Amino acid sequence: CASSQTDRGGEDTQYF. The chain links TRBV4-1 to TRBJ2-3, with TRBD1 matching 10 bases. Looked up from germline, CDR1 is MGHRA and CDR2 is YSYEKL. The CDR3 is 16 residues long. V lost 3 bases to trimming and J lost 5 bases; unmatched junction nucleotides: 8.

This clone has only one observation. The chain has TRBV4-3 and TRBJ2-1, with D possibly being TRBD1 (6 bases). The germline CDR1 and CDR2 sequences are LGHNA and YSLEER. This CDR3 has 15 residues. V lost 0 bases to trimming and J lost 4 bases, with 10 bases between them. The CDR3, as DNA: TGCGCCAGCAGCCAAGATTGGACAGCTTACAATGAGCAGTTCTTC. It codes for CASSQDWTAYNEQFF.

The CDR3 DNA sequence: TGTGCCAGCCCTGGGGCAGGGGACACTGAAGCTTTCTTT. It translates to CASPGAGDTEAFF. The chain carries TRBV2 and TRBJ1-1; D perhaps matches TRBD1 (6 bases). The CDR3 is made up of 13 amino acids. Germline V gene sequence: CDR1 SNHLY, CDR2 FYNNEI. V was trimmed by 8 bases and J by 3 bases, leaving 13 bases between them.